The 22 T cell receptor beta chains reported below all come from one sample, sequenced in a study of blood T cells in healthy people across ages. A second PCR of 7 to 11 cycles used a sample-barcoded 5' primer and a J-beta primer mix. MiXCR, run by TCRdb on the 5' RACE reads, gives a single entry per CDR3 protein. The sample includes roughly 800,000 distinct CDR3 sequences, less than 70% seen only once; the top ten take under 50%. The specimen sequenced was blood. The source of these receptors is an elderly man in good health.

A few counts support this clonotype. This chain connects TRBV24-1 to TRBJ2-7; D is undetermined. Trimming left V 5 bases short and J 6 bases short, with 16 bases between. This CDR3 spans 14 amino acids. In germline, CDR1 is KGHDR, CDR2 SFDVKD. The chain's CDR3 is CATSASTYPSEQYF. CDR3 DNA: TGTGCCACCAGTGCGAGTACATATCCCTCCGAGCAGTACTTC.

CDR3 residues: CASSASGLRDEQYF. CDR3 DNA: TGTGCCAGCAGCGCTAGCGGCCTAAGGGATGAGCAGTACTTC. This rearrangement joins TRBV27 to TRBJ2-5; 7 bases agree with TRBD2. CDR1 and CDR2 (germline): MNHEY, SMNVEV (reference sequence). The CDR3 totals 14 residues. V lost 6 bases and J lost 11; bases outside the gene matches: 15.

This clonotype was found a few times. The chain couples TRBV28 to TRBJ2-3; D may be TRBD1 (6 bases). Trimming stripped 3 bases from V and 2 bases from J, with 12 bases between. CDR1 and CDR2 from the germline V gene are MDHEN and SYDVKM. CDR3 length equals 15 residues. This chain's CDR3 is CASSLGGQSTDTQYF. CDR3 DNA sequence: TGTGCCAGCAGTTTGGGCGGACAGTCCACAGATACGCAGTATTTT.

The J gene is TRBJ2-5, the V gene TRBV28; D may match TRBD1 or TRBD2 (5 bases each). Germline-derived CDR1 and CDR2 are MDHEN and SYDVKM. Trimming pared 7 bases from V and 3 bases from J, leaving 12 bases between. The CDR3 spans 13 residues. CDR3 DNA sequence: TGTGCCAGCACCCCAGTGGGGGAAGAGACCCAGTACTTC. Amino acids: CASTPVGEETQYF.

The J gene is TRBJ2-4, the V gene TRBV6-5; 10 nucleotides line up with TRBD1. The CDR3 consists of 16 residues. In germline, CDR1 is MNHEY, CDR2 SVGAGI. After removal of 2 bases from V and 13 bases from J, the junction contained 14 bases not matched to a gene. The CDR3 nucleotides are TGTGCCAGCAGTTACCTTCAGAGGACAGGGGGAGTAAGGCAGTACTTC. Translated: CASSYLQRTGGVRQYF.

CDR3 bases: TGCAGCGTTGAGGTACCCGGTCTAGGGAGACGGGACTACAATGAGCAGTTCTTC. Its translation is CSVEVPGLGRRDYNEQFF. The V gene is TRBV29-1, the J gene TRBJ2-1, with D possibly being TRBD2 (5 bases). Germline V gives CDR1 SQVTM, CDR2 ANQGSEA. The CDR3 sequence is 18 residues long. Trimming removed 3 bases from V and 3 bases from J, with 24 bases in between.

The J gene is TRBJ1-5, the V gene TRBV6-5; unclear D gene. Germline loops: CDR1 MNHEY, CDR2 SVGAGI. The V and J ends lost 5 bases and 2 bases respectively, with 13 bases between them. CDR3 length: 15 amino acids. The CDR3 DNA reads as TGTGCCAGCAGTCGGACGGAGCGGGGCAATCAGCCCCAGCATTTT. Translation gives CASSRTERGNQPQHF.

This clonotype has more than one count but fewer than ten. The chain recombines TRBV5-1 with TRBJ1-2; 10 positions agree with TRBD1. CDR1 is SGHRS, CDR2 YFSETQ, per germline. This CDR3 has 14 amino acids. V shed 4 bases, J shed 5 bases, and the junction held 5 bases outside the gene matches. The CDR3 nucleotides read TGCGCCAGCAGCCAGGGGACAGGGGAATATGGCTACACCTTC. This encodes CASSQGTGEYGYTF.

The chain links TRBV5-1 to TRBJ2-3, with D possibly matching TRBD2 (5 bases). Germline-derived CDR1 and CDR2 are SGHRS and YFSETQ. The CDR3 is 15 residues long. With 4 bases removed from V and 2 bases from J, the gap between germline ends came to 14 bases. The CDR3 nucleotides read TGCGCCAGCAGCCATGATGGGCTAGCCACAGATACGCAGTATTTT. It encodes CASSHDGLATDTQYF.

This clonotype was observed a few times. This sequence joins TRBV28 and TRBJ2-3; 7 bases are shared with TRBD2. J gave up 4 bases and V 3 bases, and 7 bases lay outside the gene matches. Germline V gives CDR1 MDHEN, CDR2 SYDVKM. The CDR3 covers 15 residues. The CDR3 reads CASSFAGVVADTQYF. The CDR3 coding sequence is TGTGCCAGCAGTTTTGCGGGAGTAGTCGCAGATACGCAGTATTTT.

This clonotype was detected ten times or more. This chain links TRBV29-1 with TRBJ2-3; D is unclear. This CDR3 region has 11 residues. The V end lost 2 bases, the J end lost 4 bases, and 4 bases lay between the germline ends. Germline V gene lookup returns CDR1 SQVTM and CDR2 ANQGSEA. CDR3 sequence reads: CSVEMADTQYF. In nucleotides, the CDR3 is TGCAGCGTTGAAATGGCAGATACGCAGTATTTT.

The chain uses TRBV20-1 and TRBJ2-3; TRBD2 matches at 14 bases. Germline loops: CDR1 DFQATT, CDR2 SNEGSKA (reference sequence). The CDR3 is 15 residues long. V lost 6 bases to trimming and J lost 5 bases; unmatched junction nucleotides: 7. CDR3 protein: CSARLAGGPEDTQYF. The CDR3, as DNA: TGCAGTGCCCGACTAGCGGGAGGGCCGGAAGATACGCAGTATTTT.

This clonotype was detected only a few times. With a much larger clone just one base away, this may be a read error. This chain links TRBV5-1 with TRBJ2-3, with a possible D match to TRBD2 (5 bases). Germline-derived CDR1 and CDR2 are SGHRS and YFSETQ. The CDR3 consists of 14 residues. Trimming left V 4 bases short and J 14 bases short, with 23 bases between. CDR3 DNA sequence: TGCGCCAGCAGCGTGGAGGCAAGCCTTGAATACGCGTATTTT. Its translation: CASSVEASLEYAYF.

A single count supports this clonotype. V usage is TRBV5-1 and J usage is TRBJ1-2, with a possible D match to TRBD1 (5 bases). The ends were cut back, 1 base at V and 6 bases at J, with 16 bases in the middle. CDR3 length: 15 amino acids. The germline CDR1 and CDR2 sequences are SGHRS and YFSETQ. CDR3 coding DNA: TGCGCCAGCAGCTTGCAACCGGGGCGCGTCGATGGCTACACCTTC. It encodes CASSLQPGRVDGYTF.

The gene calls are TRBV7-2 and TRBJ2-3; tentatively, D is TRBD2 (5 bases). Germline V gives CDR1 SGHTA, CDR2 FQGNSA. The CDR3 sequence is 14 residues long. The ends were cut back, 5 bases at V and 14 bases at J, with 23 bases in the middle. The CDR3, as DNA: TGTGCCAGCAGCCTCCAACAGCGGCACAGATACGCGTATTTT. Translation: CASSLQQRHRYAYF.

The chain carries TRBV7-2 and TRBJ2-1, with D perhaps matching TRBD1 (7 bases). CDR1 and CDR2 (germline): SGHTA, FQGNSA. The CDR3 has 17 amino acids. Trimming cost V 4 bases and J 9 bases, with 25 bases left between them. The CDR3 loop reads CASSSGGGGALFREQFF. CDR3 bases: TGTGCCAGCAGCTCCGGCGGAGGGGGCGCATTATTTCGTGAGCAGTTCTTC.

V gene TRBV11-2 combines with J gene TRBJ2-4; D not resolved. Per germline, CDR1 SGHAT and CDR2 FQNNGV. This CDR3 comprises 13 residues. Trimming stripped 3 bases from V and 15 bases from J, with 18 bases between. As DNA, the CDR3 is TGTGCCAGCAGCTTGGACGTTTATTCCGGACGGTACTTC. Its translation: CASSLDVYSGRYF.

This clonotype was detected only once. The chain combines TRBV5-1 with TRBJ2-4, with D tentatively TRBD1 (5 bases). The CDR3 totals 14 residues. V shed 0 bases and J shed 6 bases, with 10 bases lying between them. The V gene's germline CDR1 is SGHRS and CDR2 YFSETQ. The CDR3 is CASSLGGPPNIQYF. The DNA of the CDR3 is TGCGCCAGCAGCTTGGGGGGCCCCCCAAACATTCAGTACTTC.

This chain uses TRBV20-1 with TRBJ1-2; TRBD1 matches 7 bases. The junction had 1 base not matched to a gene; V was cut back by 2 bases and J by 4 bases. The CDR3 is 12 amino acids. From germline, CDR1 is DFQATT and CDR2 SNEGSKA (reference sequence). The CDR3 nucleotides are TGCAGTGCTAGAACAGGGGTCTATGGCTACACCTTC. Encoded protein: CSARTGVYGYTF.

This clonotype was picked up a small number of times. The CDR3 region is CSAWSGFAGPQYF. The DNA of the CDR3 is TGCAGTGCCTGGAGTGGCTTCGCGGGGCCCCAGTACTTC. The chain couples TRBV20-1 to TRBJ2-7; D is possibly TRBD2 (6 bases). CDR3 length equals 13 residues. The ends were cut back, 6 bases at V and 10 bases at J, with 22 bases in the middle. The germline gives CDR1 DFQATT, CDR2 SNEGSKA (reference sequence).

The chain links TRBV1 to TRBJ2-1; the DNA was not compared with TRBD2, the D call given in the table. TRBV1 is termed a pseudogene. The CDR3 totals 15 residues. The CDR3 loop is CTSRATSGIDYEQFF. The CDR3 coding sequence is TGCACCAGCAGGGCCACTAGCGGGATAGACTATGAGCAGTTCTTC.

A note on this clonotype: Just one base apart from a much larger clone, this may be a read error. The gene calls are TRBV11-2 and TRBJ2-3; D is unresolved. Trimming took 0 bases from V and 14 from J, leaving 9 bases between them. Per the germline V gene, CDR1 is SGHAT and CDR2 is FQNNGV. CDR3 size: 11 residues. The DNA for the CDR3 is TGTGCCAGCAGCTTAGAAAGATACGCGTATTTT. As protein: CASSLERYAYF.